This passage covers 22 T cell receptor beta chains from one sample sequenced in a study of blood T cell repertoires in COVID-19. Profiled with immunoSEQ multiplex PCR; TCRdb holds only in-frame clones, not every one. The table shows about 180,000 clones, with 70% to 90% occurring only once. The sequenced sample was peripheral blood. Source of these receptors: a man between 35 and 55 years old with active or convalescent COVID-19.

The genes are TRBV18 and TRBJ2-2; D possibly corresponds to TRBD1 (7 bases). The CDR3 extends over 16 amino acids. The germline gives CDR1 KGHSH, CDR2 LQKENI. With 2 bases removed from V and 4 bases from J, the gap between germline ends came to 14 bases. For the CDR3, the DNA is TGTGCCAGCTCACCAGACAGGGTCGGGAGCACCGGGGAGCTGTTTTTT. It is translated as CASSPDRVGSTGELFF.

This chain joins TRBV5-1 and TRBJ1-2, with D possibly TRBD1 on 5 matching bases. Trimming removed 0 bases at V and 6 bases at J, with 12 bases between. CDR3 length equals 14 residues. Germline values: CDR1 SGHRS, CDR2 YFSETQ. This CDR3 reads CASSLALQVNGYTF. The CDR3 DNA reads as TGCGCCAGCAGCTTGGCCTTACAGGTCAATGGCTACACCTTC.

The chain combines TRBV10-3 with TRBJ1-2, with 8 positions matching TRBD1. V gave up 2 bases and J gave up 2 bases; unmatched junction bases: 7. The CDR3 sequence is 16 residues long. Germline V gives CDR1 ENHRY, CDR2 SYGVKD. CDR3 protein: CAISEALYRGNYGYTF. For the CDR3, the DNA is TGTGCCATCAGTGAGGCCCTTTACAGGGGGAACTATGGCTACACCTTC.

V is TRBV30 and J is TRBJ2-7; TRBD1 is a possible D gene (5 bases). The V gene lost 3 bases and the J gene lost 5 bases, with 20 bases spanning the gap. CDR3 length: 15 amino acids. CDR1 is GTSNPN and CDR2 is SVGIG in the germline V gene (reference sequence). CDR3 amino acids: CAWSAPPRGNHEQYF. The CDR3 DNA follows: TGTGCCTGGAGCGCCCCCCCTAGGGGAAACCACGAGCAGTACTTC.

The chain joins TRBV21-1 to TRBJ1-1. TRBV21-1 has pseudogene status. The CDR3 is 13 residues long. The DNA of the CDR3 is TGTGCCAGCAGCAAAGGTAAGAACACTGAAGCTTTCTTT. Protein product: CASSKGKNTEAFF.

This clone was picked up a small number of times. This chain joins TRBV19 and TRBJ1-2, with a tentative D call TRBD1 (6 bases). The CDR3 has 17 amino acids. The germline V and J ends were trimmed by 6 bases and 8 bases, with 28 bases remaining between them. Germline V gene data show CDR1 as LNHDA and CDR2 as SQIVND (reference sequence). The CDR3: CASSPLLITQGRDGYTF. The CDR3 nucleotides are TGTGCCAGTAGCCCACTTTTAATTACTCAGGGGAGAGACGGCTACACCTTC.

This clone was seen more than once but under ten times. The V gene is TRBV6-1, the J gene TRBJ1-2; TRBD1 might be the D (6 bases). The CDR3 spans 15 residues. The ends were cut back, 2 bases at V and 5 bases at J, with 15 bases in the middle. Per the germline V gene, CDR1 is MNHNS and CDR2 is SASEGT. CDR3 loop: CASSETPGQNYGYTF. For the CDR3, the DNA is TGTGCCAGCAGTGAAACCCCCGGACAGAATTATGGCTACACCTTC.

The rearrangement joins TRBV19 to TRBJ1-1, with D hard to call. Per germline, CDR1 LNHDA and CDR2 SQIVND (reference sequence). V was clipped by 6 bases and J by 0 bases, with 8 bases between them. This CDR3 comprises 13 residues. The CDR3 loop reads CASSRGLNTEAFF. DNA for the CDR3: TGTGCCAGTAGCCGCGGGCTGAACACTGAAGCTTTCTTT.

CDR3 loop: CASGLVLRDSSQPYSNQPQHF. CDR3 DNA sequence: TGTGCTAGTGGTTTGGTATTACGGGACAGCTCCCAGCCATATAGCAATCAGCCCCAGCATTTT. The chain links TRBV12-5 to TRBJ1-5; 7 bases are a match to TRBD1. The J segment lost 0 bases and the V segment lost 0 bases, leaving 17 bases of the junction unmatched. The CDR3 consists of 21 residues. Germline V lookup: CDR1 LGHNT, CDR2 FRNRAP.

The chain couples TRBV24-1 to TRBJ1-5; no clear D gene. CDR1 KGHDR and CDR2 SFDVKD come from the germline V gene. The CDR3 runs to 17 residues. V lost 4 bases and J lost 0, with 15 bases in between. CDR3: CATSDGRAPGSNQPQHF. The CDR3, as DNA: TGTGCCACCAGTGACGGCCGAGCGCCGGGTAGCAATCAGCCCCAGCATTTT.

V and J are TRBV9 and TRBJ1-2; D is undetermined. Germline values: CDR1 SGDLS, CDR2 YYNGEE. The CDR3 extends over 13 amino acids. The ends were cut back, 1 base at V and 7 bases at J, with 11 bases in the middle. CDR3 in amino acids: CASSVPAVGGYTF. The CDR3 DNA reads TGTGCCAGCAGCGTACCAGCGGTTGGTGGCTACACCTTC.

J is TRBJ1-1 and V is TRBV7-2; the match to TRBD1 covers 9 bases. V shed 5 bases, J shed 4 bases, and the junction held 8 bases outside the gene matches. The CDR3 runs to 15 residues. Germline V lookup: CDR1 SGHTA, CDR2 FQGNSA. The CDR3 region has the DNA TGTGCCAGCAGCCAATTGACAGGGGGGAGCACTGAAGCTTTCTTT. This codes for CASSQLTGGSTEAFF.

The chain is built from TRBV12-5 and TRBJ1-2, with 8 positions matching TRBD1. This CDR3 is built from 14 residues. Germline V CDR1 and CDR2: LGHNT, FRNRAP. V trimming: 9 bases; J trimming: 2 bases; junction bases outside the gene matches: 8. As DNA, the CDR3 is TGTGCTAGCTCACCGACAGGGGCGAACTATGGCTACACCTTC. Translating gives CASSPTGANYGYTF. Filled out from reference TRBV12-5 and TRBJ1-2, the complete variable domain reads DARVTQTPRHKVTEMGQEVTMRCQPILGHNTVFWYRQTMMQGLELLAYFRNRAPLDDSGMPKDRFSAEMPDATLATLKIQPSEPRDSAVYFCASSPTGANYGYTFGSGTRLTVV.

CDR3 sequence: CASSGTLFGNTIYF. The CDR3 DNA follows: TGTGCCAGTAGTGGGACTTTGTTCGGAAACACCATATATTTT. The chain joins TRBV19 to TRBJ1-3, with a possible D match to TRBD1 (5 bases). With 5 bases removed from V and 4 bases from J, the gap between germline ends came to 12 bases. The V gene's germline CDR1 is LNHDA and CDR2 SQIVND (reference sequence). The CDR3 spans 14 residues.

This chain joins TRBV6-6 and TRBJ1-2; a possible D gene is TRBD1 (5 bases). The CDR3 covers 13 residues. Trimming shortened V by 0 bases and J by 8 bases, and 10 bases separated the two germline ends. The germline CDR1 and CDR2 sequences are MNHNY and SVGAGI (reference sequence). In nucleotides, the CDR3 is TGTGCCAGCAGTTACTCGGGTTCAGGGGGCTACACCTTC. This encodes CASSYSGSGGYTF.

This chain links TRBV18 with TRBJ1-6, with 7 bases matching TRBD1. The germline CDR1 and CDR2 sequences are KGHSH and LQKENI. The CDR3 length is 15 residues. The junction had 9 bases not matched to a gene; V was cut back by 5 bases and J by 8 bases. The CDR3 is CASSAGQARDSPLHF. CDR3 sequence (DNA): TGTGCCAGCTCAGCAGGACAGGCCCGAGATTCACCCCTCCACTTT.

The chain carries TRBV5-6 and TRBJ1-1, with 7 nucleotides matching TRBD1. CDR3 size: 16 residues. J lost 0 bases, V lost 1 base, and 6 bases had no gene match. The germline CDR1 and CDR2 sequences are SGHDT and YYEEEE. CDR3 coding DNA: TGTGCCAGCAGCTTGCAACCGACAGGGATGAACACTGAAGCTTTCTTT. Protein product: CASSLQPTGMNTEAFF.

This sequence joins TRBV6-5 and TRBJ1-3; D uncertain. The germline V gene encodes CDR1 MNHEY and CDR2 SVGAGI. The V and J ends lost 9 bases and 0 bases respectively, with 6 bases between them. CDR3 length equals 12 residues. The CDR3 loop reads CASGRSGNTIYF. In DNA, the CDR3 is TGTGCCAGTGGGCGCTCTGGAAACACCATATATTTT.

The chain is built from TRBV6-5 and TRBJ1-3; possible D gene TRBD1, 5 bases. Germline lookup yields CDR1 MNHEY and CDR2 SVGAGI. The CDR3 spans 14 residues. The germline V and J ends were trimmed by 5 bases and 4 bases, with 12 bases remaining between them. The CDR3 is CASSIRWTGNTIYF. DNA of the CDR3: TGTGCCAGCAGTATAAGGTGGACAGGAAACACCATATATTTT.

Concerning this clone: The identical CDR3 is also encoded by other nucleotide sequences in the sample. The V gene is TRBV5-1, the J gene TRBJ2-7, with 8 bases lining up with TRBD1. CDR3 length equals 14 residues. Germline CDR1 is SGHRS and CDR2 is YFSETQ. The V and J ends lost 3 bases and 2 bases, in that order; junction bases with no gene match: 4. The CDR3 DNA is TGCGCCAGCAGCTCCGGGACAGGTACCTACGAGCAGTACTTC. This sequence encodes CASSSGTGTYEQYF.

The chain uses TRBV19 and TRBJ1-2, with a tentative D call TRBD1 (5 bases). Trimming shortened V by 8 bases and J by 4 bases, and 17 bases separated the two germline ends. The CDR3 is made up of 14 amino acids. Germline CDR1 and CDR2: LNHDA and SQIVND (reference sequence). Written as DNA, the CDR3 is TGTGCCAGTGTAATTCGTGGGCAGGGCTATGGCTACACCTTC. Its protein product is CASVIRGQGYGYTF.

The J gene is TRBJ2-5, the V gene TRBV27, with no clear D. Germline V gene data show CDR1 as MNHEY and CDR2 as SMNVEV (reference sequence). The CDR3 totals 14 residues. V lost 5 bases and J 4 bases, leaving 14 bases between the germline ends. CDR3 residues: CASSTFERPETQYF. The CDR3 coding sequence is TGTGCCAGCAGTACCTTTGAGCGCCCAGAGACCCAGTACTTC.